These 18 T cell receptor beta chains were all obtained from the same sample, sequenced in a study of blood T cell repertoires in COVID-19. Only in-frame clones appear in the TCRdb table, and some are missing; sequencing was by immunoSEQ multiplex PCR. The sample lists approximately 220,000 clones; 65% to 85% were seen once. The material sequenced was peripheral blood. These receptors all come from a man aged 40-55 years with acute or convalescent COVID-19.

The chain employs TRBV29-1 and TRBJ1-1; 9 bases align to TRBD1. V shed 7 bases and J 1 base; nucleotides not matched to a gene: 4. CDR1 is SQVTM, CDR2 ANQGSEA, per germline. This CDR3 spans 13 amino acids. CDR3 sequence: CSAGDRANTEAFF. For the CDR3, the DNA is TGCAGCGCTGGGGACAGGGCGAACACTGAAGCTTTCTTT.

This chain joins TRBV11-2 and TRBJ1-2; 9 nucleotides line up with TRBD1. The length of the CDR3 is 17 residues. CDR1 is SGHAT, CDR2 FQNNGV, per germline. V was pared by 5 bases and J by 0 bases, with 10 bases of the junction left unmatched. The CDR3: CASSPRTGATANYGYTF. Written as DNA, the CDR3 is TGTGCCAGCAGCCCAAGGACAGGGGCGACAGCTAACTATGGCTACACCTTC.

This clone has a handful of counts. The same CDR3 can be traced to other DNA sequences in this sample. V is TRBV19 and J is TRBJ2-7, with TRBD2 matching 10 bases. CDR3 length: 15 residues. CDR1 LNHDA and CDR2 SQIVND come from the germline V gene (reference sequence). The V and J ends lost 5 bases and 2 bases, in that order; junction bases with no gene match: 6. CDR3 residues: CASSLRTSGTYEQYF. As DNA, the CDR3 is TGTGCCAGTAGTCTCCGGACTAGCGGAACCTACGAGCAGTACTTC.

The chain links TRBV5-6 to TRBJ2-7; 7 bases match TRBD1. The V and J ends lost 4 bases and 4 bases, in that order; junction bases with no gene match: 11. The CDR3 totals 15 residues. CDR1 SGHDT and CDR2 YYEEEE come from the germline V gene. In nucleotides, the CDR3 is TGTGCCAGCAGCCCAAACACAGGGGTTTTATACGAGCAGTACTTC. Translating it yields CASSPNTGVLYEQYF.

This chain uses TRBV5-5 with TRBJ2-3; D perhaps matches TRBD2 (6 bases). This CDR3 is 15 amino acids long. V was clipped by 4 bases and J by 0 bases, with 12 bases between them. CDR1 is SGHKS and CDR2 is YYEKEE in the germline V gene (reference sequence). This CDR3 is CASSQDGTSTDTQYF. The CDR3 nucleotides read TGTGCCAGCAGCCAGGACGGGACTAGCACAGATACGCAGTATTTT.

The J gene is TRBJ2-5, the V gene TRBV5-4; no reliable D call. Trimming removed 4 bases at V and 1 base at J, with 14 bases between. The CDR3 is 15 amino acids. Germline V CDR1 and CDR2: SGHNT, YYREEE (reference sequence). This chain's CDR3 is CASSALLEAQETQYF. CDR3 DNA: TGTGCCAGCAGCGCCCTACTCGAGGCCCAAGAGACCCAGTACTTC.

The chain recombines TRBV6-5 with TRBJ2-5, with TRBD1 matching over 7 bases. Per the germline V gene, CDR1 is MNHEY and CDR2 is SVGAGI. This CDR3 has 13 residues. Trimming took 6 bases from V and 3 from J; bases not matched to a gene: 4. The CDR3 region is CASSPDREETQYF. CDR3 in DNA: TGTGCCAGCAGCCCCGACAGGGAAGAGACCCAGTACTTC.

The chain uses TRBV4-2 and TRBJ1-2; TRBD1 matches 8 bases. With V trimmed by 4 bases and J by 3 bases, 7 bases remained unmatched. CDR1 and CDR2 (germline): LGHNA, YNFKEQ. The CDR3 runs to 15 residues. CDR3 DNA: TGTGCCAGCAGCCGCCAGGGGGCGCAAGACTATGGCTACACCTTC. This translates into CASSRQGAQDYGYTF.

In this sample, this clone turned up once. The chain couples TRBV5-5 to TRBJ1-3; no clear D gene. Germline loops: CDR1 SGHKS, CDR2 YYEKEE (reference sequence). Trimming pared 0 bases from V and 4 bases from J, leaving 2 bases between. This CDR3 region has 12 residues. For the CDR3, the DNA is TGTGCCAGCAGCTTGGTAGGAAACACCATATATTTT. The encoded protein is CASSLVGNTIYF.

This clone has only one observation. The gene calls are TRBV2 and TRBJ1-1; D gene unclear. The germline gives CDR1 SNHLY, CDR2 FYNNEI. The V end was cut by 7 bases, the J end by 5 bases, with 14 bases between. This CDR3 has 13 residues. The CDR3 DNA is TGTGCCAGCACAGCGTCAGCATGGACTGAAGCTTTCTTT. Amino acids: CASTASAWTEAFF.

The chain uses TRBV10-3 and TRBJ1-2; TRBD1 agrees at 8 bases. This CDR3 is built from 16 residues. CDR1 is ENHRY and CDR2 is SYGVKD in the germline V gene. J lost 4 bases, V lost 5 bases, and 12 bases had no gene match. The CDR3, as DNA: TGTGCCATCAGTCCCGGGACAGGTCCCGGACCCTATGGCTACACCTTC. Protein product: CAISPGTGPGPYGYTF.

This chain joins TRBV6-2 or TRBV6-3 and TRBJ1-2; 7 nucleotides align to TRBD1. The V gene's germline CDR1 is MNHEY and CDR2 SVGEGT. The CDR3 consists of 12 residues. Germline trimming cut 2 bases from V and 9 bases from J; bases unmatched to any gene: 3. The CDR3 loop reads CASSYNRGSYTF. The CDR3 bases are TGTGCCAGCAGTTACAACAGGGGAAGCTACACCTTC.

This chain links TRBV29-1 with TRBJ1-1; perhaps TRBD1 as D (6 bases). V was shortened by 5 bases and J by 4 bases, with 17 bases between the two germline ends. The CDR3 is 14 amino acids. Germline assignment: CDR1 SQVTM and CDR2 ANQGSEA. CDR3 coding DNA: TGCAGCGTTAATGAAGGGGGAATTGGCACTGAAGCTTTCTTT. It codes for CSVNEGGIGTEAFF.

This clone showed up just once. CDR3 residues: CASSRGSGVSSYEQYF. Written as DNA, the CDR3 is TGTGCCAGCTCTCGGGGGAGCGGAGTTAGCTCCTACGAGCAGTACTTC. This sequence joins TRBV18 and TRBJ2-7; TRBD2 is a possible D gene (6 bases). The CDR3 length is 16 residues. The V end was cut by 6 bases, the J end by 0 bases, with 18 bases between. Germline V CDR1 and CDR2: KGHSH, LQKENI.

The chain's CDR3 is CASSFGRRDTEAFF. The CDR3 region has the DNA TGTGCCAGCAGCTTTGGCAGGCGGGACACTGAAGCTTTCTTT. The chain combines TRBV5-6 with TRBJ1-1; D call uncertain. The CDR3 covers 14 residues. Trimming removed 2 bases at V and 3 bases at J, with 11 bases between. CDR1 and CDR2 from the germline V gene are SGHDT and YYEEEE. The entire variable domain, with the rest obtained from reference TRBV5-6 and TRBJ1-1, is as follows: DAGVTQSPTHLIKTRGQQVTLRCSPKSGHDTVSWYQQALGQGPQFIFQYYEEEERQRGNFPDRFSGHQFPNYSSELNVNALLLGDSALYLCASSFGRRDTEAFFGQGTRLTVV.

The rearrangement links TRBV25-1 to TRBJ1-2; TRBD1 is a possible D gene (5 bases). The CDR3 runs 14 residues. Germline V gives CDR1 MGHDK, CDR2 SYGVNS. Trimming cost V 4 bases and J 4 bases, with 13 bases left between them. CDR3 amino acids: CASSGPGGGYGYTF. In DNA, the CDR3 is TGTGCCAGCAGTGGGCCCGGGGGTGGCTATGGCTACACCTTC.

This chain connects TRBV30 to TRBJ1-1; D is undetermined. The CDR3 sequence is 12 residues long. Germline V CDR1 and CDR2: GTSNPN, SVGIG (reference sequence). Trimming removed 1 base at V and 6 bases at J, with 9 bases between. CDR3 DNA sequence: TGTGCCTGGAGTGATAGAGGTGCTGAAGCTTTCTTT. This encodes CAWSDRGAEAFF.

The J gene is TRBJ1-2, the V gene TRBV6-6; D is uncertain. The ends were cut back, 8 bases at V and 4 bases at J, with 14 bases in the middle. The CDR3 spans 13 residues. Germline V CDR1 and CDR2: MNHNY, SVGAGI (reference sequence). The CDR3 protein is CASATNSGYGYTF. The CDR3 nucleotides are TGTGCCAGCGCCACGAACTCCGGCTATGGCTACACCTTC.